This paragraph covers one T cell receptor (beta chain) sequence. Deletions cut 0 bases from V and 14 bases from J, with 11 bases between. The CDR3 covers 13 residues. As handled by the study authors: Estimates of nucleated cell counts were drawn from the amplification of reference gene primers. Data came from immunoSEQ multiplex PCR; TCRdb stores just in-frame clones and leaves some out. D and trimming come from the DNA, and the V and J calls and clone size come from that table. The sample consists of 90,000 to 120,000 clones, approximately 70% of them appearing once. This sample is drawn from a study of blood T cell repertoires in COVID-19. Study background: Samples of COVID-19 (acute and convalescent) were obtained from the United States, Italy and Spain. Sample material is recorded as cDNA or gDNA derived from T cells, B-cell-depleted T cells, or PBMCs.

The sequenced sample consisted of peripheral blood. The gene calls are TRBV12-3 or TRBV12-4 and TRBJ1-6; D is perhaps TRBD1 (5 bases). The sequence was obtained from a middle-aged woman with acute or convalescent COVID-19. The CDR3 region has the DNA TGTGCCAGCAGTTTAGCTGGGGGAGGTACCCTCCACTTT. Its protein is CASSLAGGGTLHF.